Below, 29 T cell receptor beta chains from the same sample are listed, as sequenced in a study of T cells after yellow fever vaccination. TCRdb analysed the 5' RACE reads with MiXCR anew, one entry per CDR3 protein. The sample includes roughly 340,000 distinct CDR3 sequences, roughly 4.3% of them seen just once. The material sequenced was PBMCs, taken 5 days after the yellow fever booster vaccination. These receptors were collected from a man between 18 and 29 years old who received the YFV17D yellow fever vaccine.

The CDR3 DNA reads TGTGCCAGCTCTACCAGTCCAGGGGTGAACACTGAAGCTTTCTTT. Its translation: CASSTSPGVNTEAFF. V and J are TRBV18 and TRBJ1-1; a weak D match, TRBD1 (6 bases). CDR1 is KGHSH, CDR2 LQKENI, per germline. CDR3 length: 15 amino acids. V was shortened by 6 bases and J by 0 bases, with 14 bases between the two germline ends.

This clonotype has a count of ten or more. This sequence joins TRBV7-2 and TRBJ2-3; no reliable D call. Germline loops: CDR1 SGHTA, CDR2 FQGNSA. Trimming left V 0 bases short and J 2 bases short, with 6 bases between. The CDR3 has 14 residues. Written as DNA, the CDR3 is TGTGCCAGCAGCTTAGCCGGTCCCACAGATACGCAGTATTTT. Translated, it gives CASSLAGPTDTQYF. Full variable domain (missing parts from reference TRBV7-2 and TRBJ2-3): GAGVSQSPSNKVTEKGKDVELRCDPISGHTALYWYRQSLGQGLEFLIYFQGNSAPDKSGLPSDRFSAERTGGSVSTLTIQRTQQEDSAVYLCASSLAGPTDTQYFGPGTRLTVL.

V gene TRBV6-2 or TRBV6-3 combines with J gene TRBJ2-1; D is unresolved. Trimming removed 4 bases from V and 3 bases from J, with 7 bases in between. CDR3 size: 13 residues. CDR1 is MNHEY and CDR2 is SVGEGT in the germline V gene. CDR3 nucleotides: TGTGCCAGCAGTTCCGAAGGCTACAATGAGCAGTTCTTC. It is translated as CASSSEGYNEQFF.

The chain uses TRBV5-4 and TRBJ2-1; 8 bases are a match to TRBD2. This CDR3 comprises 16 residues. Germline V gene sequence: CDR1 SGHNT, CDR2 YYREEE (reference sequence). V was pared by 5 bases and J by 6 bases, with 13 bases of the junction left unmatched. The CDR3 bases are TGTGCCAGCAGTTTCTTTAGCGGGGCCCTCCTCAATGAGCAGTTCTTC. Protein product: CASSFFSGALLNEQFF.

The chain couples TRBV7-6 to TRBJ2-3; 10 bases are a match to TRBD2. Germline V gene sequence: CDR1 SGHVS, CDR2 FNYEAQ. This CDR3 is 16 amino acids long. Trimming at V came to 1 base and at J to 6 bases, leaving 7 bases not matched to a gene. The DNA for the CDR3 is TGTGCCAGCAGCTTAGTTCTAGCGGGGGAATGGGATACGCAGTATTTT. Its protein is CASSLVLAGEWDTQYF.

This clonotype turned up a few times. The chain has TRBV27 and TRBJ2-3; 7 nucleotides match TRBD2. This CDR3 comprises 15 residues. The ends lost 8 bases at V and 2 bases at J; junction bases unmatched: 10. The germline V gene has CDR1 MNHEY and CDR2 SMNVEV (reference sequence). The CDR3 here is CASLSSGDPTDTQYF. The CDR3 DNA is TGTGCCAGCTTATCAAGCGGGGATCCCACAGATACGCAGTATTTT.

This clonotype was seen repeatedly, ten times or more. The chain carries TRBV18 and TRBJ2-2, with 7 nucleotides matching TRBD1. The V and J ends lost 3 bases and 5 bases, in that order; junction bases with no gene match: 3. Germline loops: CDR1 KGHSH, CDR2 LQKENI. The CDR3 has 14 amino acids. CDR3 bases: TGTGCCAGCTCACCCTCGACAGGGACCGGGGAGCTGTTTTTT. Residues: CASSPSTGTGELFF.

The rearrangement uses TRBV3-1 and TRBJ1-1; D is perhaps TRBD1 (6 bases). Germline-derived CDR1 and CDR2 are LGHDT and YNNKEL (reference sequence). This CDR3 comprises 15 residues. V shed 3 bases and J shed 0 bases, with 11 bases lying between them. CDR3 in amino acids: CASSHGQKMNTEAFF. The CDR3 region has the DNA TGTGCCAGCAGCCACGGACAGAAGATGAACACTGAAGCTTTCTTT.

The table lists this clonotype with many counts. The chain couples TRBV27 to TRBJ1-3; D is unresolved. V was pared by 1 base and J by 9 bases, with 13 bases between. CDR3 length: 14 amino acids. The V gene's germline CDR1 is MNHEY and CDR2 SMNVEV (reference sequence). The CDR3 coding sequence is TGTGCCAGCAGTTTATTACCAGGTCTCAGCACCATATATTTT. This encodes CASSLLPGLSTIYF.

This clonotype turned up a few times. The chain combines TRBV3-1 with TRBJ2-1; 10 positions agree with TRBD2. V dropped 4 bases and J dropped 6; count of bases not matched to a gene: 9. The CDR3 consists of 16 residues. Germline lookup yields CDR1 LGHDT and CDR2 YNNKEL (reference sequence). The CDR3 DNA reads TGTGCCAGCAGCCGCCGTCGCAGCGGGGGGGGCAATGAGCAGTTCTTC. As protein: CASSRRRSGGGNEQFF.

This clonotype turned up a few times. V usage is TRBV25-1 and J usage is TRBJ2-5; D is ambiguous. The CDR3 consists of 14 residues. Trimming pared 0 bases from V and 8 bases from J, leaving 13 bases between. The germline V gene has CDR1 MGHDK and CDR2 SYGVNS. The CDR3 nucleotides read TGTGCCAGCAGTGAATATGGCCCCCGGGCCACCCAGTACTTC. Protein product: CASSEYGPRATQYF. The whole variable domain, filled in from reference TRBV25-1 and TRBJ2-5, reads EADIYQTPRYLVIGTGKKITLECSQTMGHDKMYWYQQDPGMELHLIHYSYGVNSTEKGDLSSESTVSRIRTEHFPLTLESARPSHTSQYLCASSEYGPRATQYFGPGTRLLVL.

This clonotype has at least ten counts. The genes are TRBV23-1 and TRBJ1-6; 7 nucleotides line up with TRBD1. TRBV23-1 is an ORF for which the function is uncertain. The CDR3 spans 17 residues. V lost 4 bases, J lost 2 bases, and 8 bases stayed unmatched. The CDR3 DNA reads as TGCGCCAGCAGTCCATTACAGGGGTGGGCCTATAATTCACCCCTCCACTTT. This translates into CASSPLQGWAYNSPLHF.

The sample holds a few counts of this clonotype. The chain links TRBV9 to TRBJ1-4; D is unclear. The CDR3 is 16 residues long. The germline CDR1 and CDR2 sequences are SGDLS and YYNGEE. Trimming pared 2 bases from V and 0 bases from J, leaving 11 bases between. In DNA, the CDR3 is TGTGCCAGCAGCGTGAGAGGAGGTGCAACTAATGAAAAACTGTTTTTT. Translation: CASSVRGGATNEKLFF.

The gene calls are TRBV5-1 and TRBJ2-5; 8 bases map to TRBD1. The ends lost 4 bases at V and 7 bases at J; junction bases unmatched: 18. The CDR3 sequence is 17 residues long. CDR1 is SGHRS, CDR2 YFSETQ, per germline. Here the CDR3 reads CASSADRGGFIVGTQYF. The CDR3 DNA sequence: TGCGCCAGCAGCGCCGACAGGGGCGGTTTTATTGTAGGGACCCAGTACTTC. Full variable domain (outside the CDR3, taken from reference TRBV5-1 and TRBJ2-5): KAGVTQTPRYLIKTRGQQVTLSCSPISGHRSVSWYQQTPGQGLQFLFEYFSETQRNKGNFPGRFSGRQFSNSRSEMNVSTLELGDSALYLCASSADRGGFIVGTQYFGPGTRLLVL.

This clonotype was detected ten times or more. The V and J genes are TRBV6-6 and TRBJ2-1; D gene unclear. Trimming removed 0 bases at V and 10 bases at J, with 4 bases between. The CDR3 runs 11 residues. The germline CDR1 and CDR2 sequences are MNHNY and SVGAGI (reference sequence). CDR3 loop: CASSYSTEQFF. Here the CDR3 DNA reads TGTGCCAGCAGTTACTCGACAGAGCAGTTCTTC.

V gene TRBV5-1 combines with J gene TRBJ1-5; 10 bases align to TRBD1. CDR1 is SGHRS and CDR2 is YFSETQ in the germline V gene. V lost 4 bases, J lost 7 bases, and 5 bases stayed unmatched. The CDR3 loop spans 14 amino acids. CDR3 region: CASSLGTGVQPQHF. The CDR3 bases are TGCGCCAGCAGCCTGGGGACAGGGGTCCAGCCCCAGCATTTT.

This clonotype was seen a few times. No DNA is shown, since the ends of the CDR3 on it are uncertain; the CDR3 is the one TCRdb lists. This chain connects TRBV7-5 to TRBJ1-2; the D call in the table, TRBD1, was not verified against the DNA. TRBV7-5 is a recognized pseudogene. The CDR3 comprises 15 residues, both ends counted. The CDR3: CISVPETSVPYGYTF.

The sample holds a few counts of this clonotype. The chain combines TRBV7-9 with TRBJ2-1; TRBD1 agrees at 10 bases. The CDR3 consists of 15 residues. V shed 5 bases, J shed 5 bases, and the junction held 6 bases outside the gene matches. Germline lookup yields CDR1 SEHNR and CDR2 FQNEAQ (reference sequence). In DNA form, the CDR3 reads TGTGCCAGCAGCCGGGACAGGGGTCTGGACAATGAGCAGTTCTTC. Its translation is CASSRDRGLDNEQFF.

This clonotype was seen ten or more times. J is TRBJ1-6 and V is TRBV10-3, with D possibly matching TRBD1 (5 bases). With 5 bases removed from V and 7 bases from J, the gap between germline ends came to 12 bases. Germline-derived CDR1 and CDR2 are ENHRY and SYGVKD. CDR3 length equals 14 residues. As DNA, the CDR3 is TGTGCCATCAGTCGACAGCCCGAAAATTCACCCCTCCACTTT. This sequence encodes CAISRQPENSPLHF.

This rearrangement joins TRBV12-3 or TRBV12-4 to TRBJ2-7; D gene ambiguous. This CDR3 is built from 14 residues. V dropped 6 bases and J dropped 2 bases, with 14 bases sitting between them. The chain's CDR3 is CASSPGRLAYEQYV. CDR3 nucleotide sequence: TGTGCCAGCAGCCCCGGACGGTTGGCCTACGAGCAGTACGTC.

A few counts support this clonotype. J is TRBJ2-2 and V is TRBV18, with D unresolved. With 3 bases removed from V and 4 bases from J, the gap between germline ends came to 6 bases. The CDR3 covers 13 residues. Germline CDR1 and CDR2: KGHSH and LQKENI. Here the CDR3 DNA reads TGTGCCAGCTCACCCAGGTCCACCGGGGAGCTGTTTTTT. Translated, it gives CASSPRSTGELFF.

In this sample, this clonotype turned up a few times. This sequence joins TRBV6-4 and TRBJ2-1, with a possible D match to TRBD2 (7 bases). CDR3 size: 13 residues. Germline V gene data show CDR1 as MRHNA and CDR2 as SNTAGT. V was trimmed by 3 bases and J by 11 bases, leaving 14 bases between them. This CDR3 reads CASSEVAGAKQFF. The DNA of the CDR3 is TGTGCCAGCAGTGAAGTCGCGGGGGCAAAGCAGTTCTTC.

Only a few counts were recorded for this clonotype. V gene TRBV4-3 combines with J gene TRBJ2-7; weak D call: TRBD1 (6 bases). In germline, CDR1 is LGHNA, CDR2 YSLEER. V gave up 4 bases and J gave up 4 bases, with 20 bases separating them. CDR3 length equals 16 residues. The CDR3 coding sequence is TGCGCCAGCAGCCCCTTCCACGCCGTGGGGGCGTACGAGCAGTACTTC. It is translated as CASSPFHAVGAYEQYF.

J is TRBJ1-4 and V is TRBV7-8; D gene unclear. This CDR3 has 14 amino acids. In germline, CDR1 is SGHVS, CDR2 FQNEAQ. V lost 3 bases, J lost 7 bases, and 12 bases lay in between. The DNA for the CDR3 is TGTGCCAGCAGCTTGGCATTCGGGGTTGAAAAACTGTTTTTT. It encodes CASSLAFGVEKLFF.

This clonotype was seen more than once but under ten times. The V and J genes are TRBV12-5 and TRBJ2-3; D is unresolved. V dropped 5 bases and J dropped 3 bases, with 12 bases sitting between them. Germline V gene data show CDR1 as LGHNT and CDR2 as FRNRAP. CDR3 length: 14 residues. The CDR3 DNA sequence: TGTGCTAGTGGTCCCCCGGACGGGACAGATACGCAGTATTTT. Its protein product is CASGPPDGTDTQYF.

This sequence joins TRBV7-9 and TRBJ2-7; 10 bases align to TRBD1. Germline V gives CDR1 SEHNR, CDR2 FQNEAQ (reference sequence). This CDR3 comprises 14 residues. V lost 4 bases, J lost 5 bases, and 5 bases stayed unmatched. The CDR3 coding sequence is TGTGCCAGCAGCTGGGACAGGGGAGGACACGAGCAGTACGTC. It encodes CASSWDRGGHEQYV.

V is TRBV5-4 and J is TRBJ2-5; TRBD2 matches 8 bases. With 9 bases clipped from V and 4 bases from J, the junction kept 11 bases outside the gene matches. CDR1 and CDR2 from the germline V gene are SGHNT and YYREEE (reference sequence). The CDR3 is made up of 14 amino acids. The CDR3 is CATRVAGGRETQYF. CDR3 nucleotides: TGTGCCACCCGGGTGGCGGGGGGCCGAGAGACCCAGTACTTC.

The V and J genes are TRBV4-1 and TRBJ2-2; D is tentatively TRBD1 or TRBD2 (6 bases each). The CDR3 is made up of 17 amino acids. The germline gives CDR1 MGHRA, CDR2 YSYEKL. V lost 2 bases to trimming and J lost 6 bases, with 19 bases between them. CDR3 residues: CASSQRDYAGEAGELFF. The DNA of the CDR3 is TGCGCCAGCAGCCAACGGGATTATGCAGGGGAGGCCGGGGAGCTGTTTTTT.

V gene TRBV4-3 combines with J gene TRBJ1-2; TRBD1 matches 7 bases. The CDR3 totals 17 residues. Germline CDR1 is LGHNA and CDR2 is YSLEER. The V segment lost 0 bases and the J segment 4 bases; nucleotides outside the gene matches: 11. DNA for the CDR3: TGCGCCAGCAGCCAAGACCCCCGGGACAGCCTAAGCTATGGCTACACCTTC. Its protein product is CASSQDPRDSLSYGYTF.